This T cell receptor (beta chain) was sequenced during a study of blood T cell repertoires in COVID-19. Study-level information: From T cells, B-cell-depleted T cells, or PBMCs came the material, which was cDNA or gDNA.

How the authors handled the data: It was from reference gene primer amplification that nucleated cell counts were estimated. Measured with immunoSEQ multiplex PCR; TCRdb has only the in-frame clones, and not every one. From that table come the V and J calls and clone size; the DNA was used to work out D and trimming. The sample contains 180,000 or so clones, approximately 86% of which appear only once. The V end was cut by 5 bases, the J end by 2 bases, with 10 bases between. The CDR3 consists of 14 residues. Germline assignment: CDR1 MNHEY and CDR2 SMNVEV (reference sequence). This TCR derives from a woman aged 25 to 39 with active or convalescent COVID-19. Source material: peripheral blood. The chain is built from TRBV27 and TRBJ1-3, with D maybe TRBD1 (6 bases). The CDR3 region is CASSGRDTGNTIYF. CDR3 coding DNA: TGTGCCAGCAGTGGGAGGGACACTGGAAACACCATATATTTT.